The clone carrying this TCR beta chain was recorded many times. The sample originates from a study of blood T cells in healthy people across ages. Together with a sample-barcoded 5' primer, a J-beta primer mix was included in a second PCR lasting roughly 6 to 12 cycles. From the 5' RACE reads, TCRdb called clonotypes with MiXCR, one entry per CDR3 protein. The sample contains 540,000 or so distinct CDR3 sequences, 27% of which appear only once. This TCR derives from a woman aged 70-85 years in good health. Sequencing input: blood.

CDR3 amino acids: CSVEFDGAYEQYF. The CDR3 coding sequence is TGCAGCGTTGAATTTGACGGAGCCTACGAGCAGTACTTC. V usage is TRBV29-1 and J usage is TRBJ2-7; the D is unclear. Germline-derived CDR1 and CDR2 are SQVTM and ANQGSEA. Trimming took 2 bases from V and 2 from J, leaving 10 bases between them. This CDR3 has 13 residues.